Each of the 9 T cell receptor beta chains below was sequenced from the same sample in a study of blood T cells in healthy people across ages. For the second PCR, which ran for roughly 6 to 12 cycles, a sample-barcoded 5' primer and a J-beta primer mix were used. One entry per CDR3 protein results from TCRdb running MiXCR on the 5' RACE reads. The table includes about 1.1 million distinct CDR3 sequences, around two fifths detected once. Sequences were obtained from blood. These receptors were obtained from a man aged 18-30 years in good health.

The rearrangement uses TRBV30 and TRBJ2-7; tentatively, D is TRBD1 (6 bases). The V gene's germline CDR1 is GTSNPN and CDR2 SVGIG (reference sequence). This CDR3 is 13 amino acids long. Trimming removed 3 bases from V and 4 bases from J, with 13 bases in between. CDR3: CAWSTGKRYEQYF. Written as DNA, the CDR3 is TGTGCCTGGAGCACAGGGAAGAGGTACGAGCAGTACTTC.

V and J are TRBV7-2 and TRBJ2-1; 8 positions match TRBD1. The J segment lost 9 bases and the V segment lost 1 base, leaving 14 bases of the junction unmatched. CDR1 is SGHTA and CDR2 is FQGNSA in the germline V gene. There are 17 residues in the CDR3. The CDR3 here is CASSLVAGGGLSGEQFF. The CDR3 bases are TGTGCCAGCAGCTTAGTAGCAGGGGGCGGTTTATCTGGTGAGCAGTTCTTC.

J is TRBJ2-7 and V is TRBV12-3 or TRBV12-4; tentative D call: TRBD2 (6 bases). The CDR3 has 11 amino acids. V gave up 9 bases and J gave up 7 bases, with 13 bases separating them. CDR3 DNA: TGTGCCAGTCAAGAGGGAGGAGAGCAGTACTTC. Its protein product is CASQEGGEQYF.

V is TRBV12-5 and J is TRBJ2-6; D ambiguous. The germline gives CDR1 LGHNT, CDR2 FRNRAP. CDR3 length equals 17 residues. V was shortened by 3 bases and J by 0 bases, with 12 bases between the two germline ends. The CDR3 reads CASGFDPRSSGANVLTF. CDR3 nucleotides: TGTGCTAGTGGTTTCGACCCTCGAAGCTCTGGGGCCAACGTCCTGACTTTC.

CDR3 loop: CASTPGAGPSNYGYTF. CDR3 DNA: TGTGCCAGCACACCCGGGGCTGGGCCCTCTAACTATGGCTACACCTTC. The chain is built from TRBV12-3 or TRBV12-4 and TRBJ1-2; weak D call: TRBD1 (5 bases). This CDR3 has 16 amino acids. Trimming stripped 7 bases from V and 0 bases from J, with 18 bases between.

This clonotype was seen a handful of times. The CDR3 DNA reads TGTGCCAGCAGCCAAGCGGGGGGGGCCCTGCGAACAAATACGCAGTATTTT. Amino acids: CASSQAGGALRTNTQYF. The J gene is TRBJ2-3, the V gene TRBV4-2, with 8 bases matching TRBD2. Germline V gene data show CDR1 as LGHNA and CDR2 as YNFKEQ. V shed 1 base and J 7 bases; nucleotides not matched to a gene: 13. This CDR3 region has 17 residues.

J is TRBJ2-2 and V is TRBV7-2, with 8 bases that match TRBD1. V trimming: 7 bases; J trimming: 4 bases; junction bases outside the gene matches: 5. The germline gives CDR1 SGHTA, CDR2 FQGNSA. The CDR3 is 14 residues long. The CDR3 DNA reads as TGTGCCAGCACCACGACAGGGGCCACCGGGGAGCTGTTTTTT. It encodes CASTTTGATGELFF.

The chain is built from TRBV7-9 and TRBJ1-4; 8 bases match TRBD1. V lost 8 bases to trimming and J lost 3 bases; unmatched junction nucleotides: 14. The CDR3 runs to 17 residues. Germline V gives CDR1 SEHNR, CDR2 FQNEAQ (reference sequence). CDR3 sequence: CASDPPGGAASNEKLFF. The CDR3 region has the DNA TGTGCCAGCGATCCCCCAGGGGGCGCGGCGTCTAATGAAAAACTGTTTTTT.

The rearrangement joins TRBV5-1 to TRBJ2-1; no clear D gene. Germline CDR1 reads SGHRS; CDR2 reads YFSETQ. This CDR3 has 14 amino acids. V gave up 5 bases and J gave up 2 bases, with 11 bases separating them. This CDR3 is CASRHEVAYNEQFF. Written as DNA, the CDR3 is TGCGCCAGCAGACACGAGGTGGCCTACAATGAGCAGTTCTTC. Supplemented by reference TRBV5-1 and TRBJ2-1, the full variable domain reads KAGVTQTPRYLIKTRGQQVTLSCSPISGHRSVSWYQQTPGQGLQFLFEYFSETQRNKGNFPGRFSGRQFSNSRSEMNVSTLELGDSALYLCASRHEVAYNEQFFGPGTRLTVL.